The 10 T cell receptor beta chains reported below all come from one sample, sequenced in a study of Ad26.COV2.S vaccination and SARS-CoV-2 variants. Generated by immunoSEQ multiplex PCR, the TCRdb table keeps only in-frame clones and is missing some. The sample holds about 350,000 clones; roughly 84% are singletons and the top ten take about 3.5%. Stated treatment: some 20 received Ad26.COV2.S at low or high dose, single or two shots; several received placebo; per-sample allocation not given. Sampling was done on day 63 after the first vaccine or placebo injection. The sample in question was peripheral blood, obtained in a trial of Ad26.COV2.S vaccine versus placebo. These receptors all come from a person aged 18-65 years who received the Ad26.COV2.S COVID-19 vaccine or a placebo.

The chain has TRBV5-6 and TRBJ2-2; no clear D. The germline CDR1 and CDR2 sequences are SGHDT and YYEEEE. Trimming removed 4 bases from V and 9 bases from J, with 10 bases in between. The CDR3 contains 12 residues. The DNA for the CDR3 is TGTGCCAGCAGCCCTGATGGGAGGGAGCTGTTTTTT. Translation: CASSPDGRELFF.

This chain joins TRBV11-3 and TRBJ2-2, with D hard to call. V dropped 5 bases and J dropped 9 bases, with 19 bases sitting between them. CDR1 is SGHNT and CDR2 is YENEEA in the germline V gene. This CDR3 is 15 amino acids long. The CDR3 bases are TGTGCCAGCAGCAGGGATCCCGGGTTTAGCAGGGAGCTGTTTTTT. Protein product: CASSRDPGFSRELFF.

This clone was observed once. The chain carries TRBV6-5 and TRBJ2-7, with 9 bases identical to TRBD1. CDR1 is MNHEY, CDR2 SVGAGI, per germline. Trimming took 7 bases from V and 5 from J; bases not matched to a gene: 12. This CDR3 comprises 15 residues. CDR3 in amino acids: CASTQRPTGGNEQYF. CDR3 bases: TGTGCCAGCACCCAACGCCCGACAGGGGGTAACGAGCAGTACTTC.

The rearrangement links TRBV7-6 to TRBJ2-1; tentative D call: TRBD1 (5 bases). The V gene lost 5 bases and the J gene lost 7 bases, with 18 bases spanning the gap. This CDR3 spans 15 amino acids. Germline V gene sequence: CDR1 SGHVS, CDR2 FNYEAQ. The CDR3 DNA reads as TGTGCCAGCAGCCGAGAATCTAATGGGGCGAATGAGCAGTTCTTC. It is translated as CASSRESNGANEQFF.

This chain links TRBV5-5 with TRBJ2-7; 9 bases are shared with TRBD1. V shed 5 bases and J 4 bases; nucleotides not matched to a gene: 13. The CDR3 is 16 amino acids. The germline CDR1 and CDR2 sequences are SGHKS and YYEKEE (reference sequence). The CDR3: CASSSQPGQGLYEQYF. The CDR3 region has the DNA TGTGCCAGCAGTTCCCAACCGGGACAGGGTTTATACGAGCAGTACTTC.

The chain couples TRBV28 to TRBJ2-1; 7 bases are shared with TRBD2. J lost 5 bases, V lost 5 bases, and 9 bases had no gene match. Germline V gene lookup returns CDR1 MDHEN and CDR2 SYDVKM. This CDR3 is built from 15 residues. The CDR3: CASSSGEVGNNEQFF. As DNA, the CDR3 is TGTGCCAGCAGTAGCGGGGAAGTAGGGAACAATGAGCAGTTCTTC.

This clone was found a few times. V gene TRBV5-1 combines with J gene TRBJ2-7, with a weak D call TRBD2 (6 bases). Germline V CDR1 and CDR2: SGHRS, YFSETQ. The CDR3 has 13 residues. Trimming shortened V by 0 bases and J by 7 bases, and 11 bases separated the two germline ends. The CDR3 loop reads CASSLAGEREQYF. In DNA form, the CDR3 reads TGCGCCAGCAGCTTGGCGGGGGAGCGGGAGCAGTACTTC.

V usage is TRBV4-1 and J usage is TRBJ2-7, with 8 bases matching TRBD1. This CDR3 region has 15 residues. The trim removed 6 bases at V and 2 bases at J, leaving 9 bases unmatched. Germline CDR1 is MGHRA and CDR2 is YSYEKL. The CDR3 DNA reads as TGCGCCAGCAGTGATATCGGGACAGGAGCCTACGAGCAGTACTTC. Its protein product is CASSDIGTGAYEQYF.

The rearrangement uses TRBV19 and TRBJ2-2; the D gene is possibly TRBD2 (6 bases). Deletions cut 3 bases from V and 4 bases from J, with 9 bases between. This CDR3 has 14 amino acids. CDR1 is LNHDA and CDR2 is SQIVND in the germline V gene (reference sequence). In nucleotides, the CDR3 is TGTGCCAGTAGTATTGGGGGAGGCACCGGGGAGCTGTTTTTT. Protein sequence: CASSIGGGTGELFF.

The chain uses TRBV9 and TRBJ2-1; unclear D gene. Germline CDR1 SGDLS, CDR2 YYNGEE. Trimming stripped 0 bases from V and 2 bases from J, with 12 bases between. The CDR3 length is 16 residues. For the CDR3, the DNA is TGTGCCAGCAGCGTAGCTGTTGGGCCCACCTACAATGAGCAGTTCTTC. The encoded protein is CASSVAVGPTYNEQFF.